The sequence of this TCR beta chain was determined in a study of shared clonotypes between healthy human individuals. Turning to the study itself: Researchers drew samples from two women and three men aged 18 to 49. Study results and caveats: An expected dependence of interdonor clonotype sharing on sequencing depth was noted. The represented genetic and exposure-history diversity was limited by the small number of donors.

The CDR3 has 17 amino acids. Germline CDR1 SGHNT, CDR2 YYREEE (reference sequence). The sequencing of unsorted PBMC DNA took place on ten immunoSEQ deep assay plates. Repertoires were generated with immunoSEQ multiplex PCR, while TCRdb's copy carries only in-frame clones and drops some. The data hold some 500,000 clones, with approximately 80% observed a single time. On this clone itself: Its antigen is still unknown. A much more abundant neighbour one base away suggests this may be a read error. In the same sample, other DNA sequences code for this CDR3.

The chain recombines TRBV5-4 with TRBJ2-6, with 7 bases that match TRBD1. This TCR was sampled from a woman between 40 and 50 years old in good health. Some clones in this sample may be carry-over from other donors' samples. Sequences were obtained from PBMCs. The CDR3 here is CASSLPGQISGANVLTF. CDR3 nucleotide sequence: TGTGCCAGCAGCTTACCGGGACAGATTTCTGGGGCCAACGTCCTGACCTTC. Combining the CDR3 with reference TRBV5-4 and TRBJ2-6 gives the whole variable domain ETGVTQSPTHLIKTRGQQVTLRCSSQSGHNTVSWYQQALGQGPQFIFQYYREEENGRGNFPPRFSGLQFPNYSSELNVNALELDDSALYLCASSLPGQISGANVLTFGAGSRLTVL.